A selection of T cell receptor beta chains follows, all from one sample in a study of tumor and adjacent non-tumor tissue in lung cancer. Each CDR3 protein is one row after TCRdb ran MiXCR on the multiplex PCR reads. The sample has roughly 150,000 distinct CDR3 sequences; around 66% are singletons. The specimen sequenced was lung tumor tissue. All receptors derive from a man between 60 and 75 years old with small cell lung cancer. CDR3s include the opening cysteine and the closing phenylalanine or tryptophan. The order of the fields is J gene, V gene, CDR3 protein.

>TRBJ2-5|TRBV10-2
CASSESRAGPQETQYF
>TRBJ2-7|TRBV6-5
CASSTWDRGAYEQYF
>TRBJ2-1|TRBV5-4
CACSSSGTGGNNEQFF
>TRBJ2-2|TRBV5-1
CASRLTETGELFF
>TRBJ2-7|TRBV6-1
CASGGRTGTPYEQYF
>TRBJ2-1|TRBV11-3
CASSLEHNRGYLFF
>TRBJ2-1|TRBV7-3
CSSSLSSHNEQFF
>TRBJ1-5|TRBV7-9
CASSSAGAGQPQHF
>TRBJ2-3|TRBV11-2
CASSQSSDTQYF
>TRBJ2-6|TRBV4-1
CASGHRLVSGANVLTF
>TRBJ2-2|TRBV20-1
CSARVRTENIGELFF
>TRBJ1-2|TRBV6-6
CASSYQDRNYGYNF
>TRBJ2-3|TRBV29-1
CSVEAGADAQYF
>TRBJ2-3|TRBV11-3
CARSSGNTQYF
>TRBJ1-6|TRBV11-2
CASSSERSAGGRSLLHF
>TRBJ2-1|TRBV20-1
CAFNGGLSRYSEQFF
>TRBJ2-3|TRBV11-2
CVSSLAAGGTDTQYF
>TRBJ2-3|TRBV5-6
CANSSRRESREDTQYF
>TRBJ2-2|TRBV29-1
CSVRGRYTGELFF
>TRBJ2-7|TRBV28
CASSLLDGYYERYF
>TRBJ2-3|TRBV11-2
CASSLGPGGGTQYF
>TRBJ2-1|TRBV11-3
CASKTGNEQLF
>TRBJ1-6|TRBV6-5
CTSSYPDYNSPLHF
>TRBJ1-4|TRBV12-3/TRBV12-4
CASSPIGRNEKLFF
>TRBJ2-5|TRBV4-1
CASNWAALSLETQYF
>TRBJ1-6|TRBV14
CASSQERIPMGSPLHF
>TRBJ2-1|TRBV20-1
CSAGDYGLGLNEQFF
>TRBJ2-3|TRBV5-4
CASSRGRLDMQYF
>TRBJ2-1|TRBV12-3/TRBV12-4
CASTRRGQFF
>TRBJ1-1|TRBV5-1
CASSPGWGYTEAFF
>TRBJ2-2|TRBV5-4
CASSPRTNTGELFF
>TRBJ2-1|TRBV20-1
CSASRNLAGNEQFF
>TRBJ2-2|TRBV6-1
CASYLGDRAGELFF
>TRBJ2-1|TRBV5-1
CASTLYGDEQFF
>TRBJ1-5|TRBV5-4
CASSLGPGTQPQHF
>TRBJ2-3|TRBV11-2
CASSRLAGGADTQYF
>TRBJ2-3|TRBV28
CASGGRISGRAGTDTQYF
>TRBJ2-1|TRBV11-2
CASGLGLGNEQSF
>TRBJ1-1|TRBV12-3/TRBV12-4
CASRTGLAEAFF
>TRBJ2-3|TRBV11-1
CAGKGARTDTEYF
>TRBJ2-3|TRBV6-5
CAIKGATDTQYF
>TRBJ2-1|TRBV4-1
CASSQDPTGYNEQFF
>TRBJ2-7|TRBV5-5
CASSLAMYEQYF
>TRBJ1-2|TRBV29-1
CSTRGGDPFYGYTF
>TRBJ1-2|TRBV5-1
CASSLVSLERYGYTF
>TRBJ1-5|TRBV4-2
CASSQDLMGGDQPQHF